These 17 T cell receptor beta chains came from one sample sequenced in a study of cytomegalovirus exposure and HLA in healthy donors. It was with 60 Vbeta and 13 Jbeta primers that the PCR ran. Repertoires were generated with immunoSEQ multiplex PCR, while TCRdb's copy carries only in-frame clones and drops some. The repertoire includes some 52,000 clones, roughly 73% of them detected once, and about 3% sits in the top ten. The sequenced sample was PBMCs. The receptors here all came from a man younger than 35 in good health and CMV-seronegative.

This chain uses TRBV7-6 with TRBJ2-5; TRBD2 agrees at 8 bases. Per germline, CDR1 SGHVS and CDR2 FNYEAQ. Unmatched junction bases numbered 6, after V lost 10 bases and J lost 5 bases. The CDR3 loop spans 12 amino acids. The CDR3 nucleotides read TGTGCCATCTCGGGCGGGGGGGAGACCCAGTACTTC. This gives the protein CAISGGGETQYF.

V gene TRBV6-6 combines with J gene TRBJ2-1; 9 positions agree with TRBD2. V was clipped by 2 bases and J by 8 bases; unmatched bases: 10. CDR1 MNHNY and CDR2 SVGAGI come from the germline V gene (reference sequence). The CDR3 has 16 residues. The CDR3 loop reads CASSYHRVAGVDEQFF. The CDR3 bases are TGTGCCAGCAGTTACCACAGGGTAGCGGGAGTCGATGAGCAGTTCTTC.

The chain has TRBV4-2 and TRBJ2-2; D gene unclear. V gave up 1 base and J gave up 0 bases, with 6 bases separating them. The germline V gene encodes CDR1 LGHNA and CDR2 YNFKEQ. The CDR3 spans 15 residues. The CDR3 reads CASSQGGANTGELFF. CDR3 DNA: TGTGCCAGCAGCCAAGGCGGAGCGAACACCGGGGAGCTGTTTTTT.

V and J are TRBV5-1 and TRBJ2-7; 7 bases line up with TRBD1. Losses at the gene ends were 4 bases for V and 6 bases for J; bases not matched to a gene: 4. The CDR3 covers 12 residues. Germline V gene data show CDR1 as SGHRS and CDR2 as YFSETQ. The CDR3 sequence is CASSATGTEQYF. The CDR3, as DNA: TGCGCCAGCAGCGCGACAGGGACCGAGCAGTACTTC.

The rearrangement uses TRBV28 and TRBJ1-2; unclear D gene. V shed 2 bases and J shed 2 bases, with 6 bases lying between them. Germline loops: CDR1 MDHEN, CDR2 SYDVKM. The CDR3 loop spans 13 amino acids. The CDR3 nucleotides are TGTGCCAGCAGTTTAAGCACGAACTATGGCTACACCTTC. Translation: CASSLSTNYGYTF.

This clone was picked up a small number of times. V and J are TRBV7-6 and TRBJ1-4, with D perhaps matching TRBD1 (5 bases). Between the trimmed V and J ends, which lost 1 base and 6 bases, there was a span of 18 bases. This CDR3 is 17 amino acids long. Germline V gene lookup returns CDR1 SGHVS and CDR2 FNYEAQ. The CDR3 bases are TGTGCCAGCAGCTTAGATGCGAAGCAGGGAGGGGATGAAAAACTGTTTTTT. Amino acid sequence: CASSLDAKQGGDEKLFF. The complete variable domain, with remaining parts taken from reference TRBV7-6 and TRBJ1-4, reads GAGVSQSPRYKVTKRGQDVALRCDPISGHVSLYWYRQALGQGPEFLTYFNYEAQQDKSGLPNDRFSAERPEGSISTLTIQRTEQRDSAMYRCASSLDAKQGGDEKLFFGSGTQLSVL.

The V call is TRBV6-5, the J call TRBJ2-3; TRBD2 aligns across 9 bases. CDR1 MNHEY and CDR2 SVGAGI come from the germline V gene. The CDR3 is 14 residues long. V shed 7 bases, J shed 4 bases, and the junction held 6 bases outside the gene matches. CDR3 sequence (DNA): TGTGCCAGCAAGTTAGCGGGAGCCCCAGATACGCAGTATTTT. As protein: CASKLAGAPDTQYF.

V and J are TRBV11-2 and TRBJ1-1; 7 bases line up with TRBD1. V lost 3 bases and J lost 7; bases outside the gene matches: 2. CDR3 length: 12 residues. Looked up from germline, CDR1 is SGHAT and CDR2 is FQNNGV. The CDR3 sequence: CASSLTGLEAFF. As DNA, the CDR3 is TGTGCCAGCAGCTTGACAGGGCTTGAAGCTTTCTTT.

The rearrangement links TRBV5-1 to TRBJ2-3, with D possibly being TRBD1 (6 bases). Germline V gene lookup returns CDR1 SGHRS and CDR2 YFSETQ. Trimming removed 7 bases from V and 5 bases from J, with 14 bases in between. The CDR3 extends over 13 amino acids. CDR3: CASGKGERDTQYF. The CDR3 DNA reads TGCGCCAGCGGGAAGGGGGAAAGAGATACGCAGTATTTT.

The rearrangement uses TRBV7-2 and TRBJ2-1; 7 positions agree with TRBD2. The CDR3 loop spans 17 amino acids. From germline, CDR1 is SGHTA and CDR2 FQGNSA. Trimming took 5 bases from V and 4 from J; bases not matched to a gene: 14. This CDR3 reads CASSQPTEGLPYNEQFF. CDR3 nucleotide sequence: TGTGCCAGCAGCCAACCGACGGAGGGACTACCATACAATGAGCAGTTCTTC. The variable domain in full, with the rest retrieved from reference TRBV7-2 and TRBJ2-1, is GAGVSQSPSNKVTEKGKDVELRCDPISGHTALYWYRQSLGQGLEFLIYFQGNSAPDKSGLPSDRFSAERTGGSVSTLTIQRTQQEDSAVYLCASSQPTEGLPYNEQFFGPGTRLTVL.

This chain connects TRBV30 to TRBJ1-2, with 7 nucleotides matching TRBD1. Germline lookup yields CDR1 GTSNPN and CDR2 SVGIG (reference sequence). The CDR3 is 14 residues long. V lost 4 bases and J lost 4; bases outside the gene matches: 9. As DNA, the CDR3 is TGTGCCTGGACCAGACAGGGATTCATCTATGGCTACACCTTC. Protein sequence: CAWTRQGFIYGYTF.

V gene TRBV29-1 combines with J gene TRBJ2-7, with D tentatively TRBD2 (5 bases). The CDR3 totals 13 residues. In germline, CDR1 is SQVTM, CDR2 ANQGSEA. The V end was cut by 4 bases, the J end by 9 bases, with 19 bases between. CDR3 region: CSVGIGVHDGQYF. CDR3 bases: TGCAGCGTTGGGATCGGGGTTCACGATGGGCAGTACTTC.

This chain links TRBV5-8 with TRBJ1-1; a possible D gene is TRBD1 (5 bases). Trimming removed 0 bases from V and 11 bases from J, with 17 bases in between. This CDR3 spans 14 amino acids. CDR1 and CDR2 (germline): SGHTS, YDEGEE. DNA of the CDR3: TGTGCCAGCAGCTTGGTGGGGGGGACTATGACGGCTTTCTTT. This codes for CASSLVGGTMTAFF.

The rearrangement joins TRBV25-1 to TRBJ1-1, with D unresolved. CDR1 is MGHDK and CDR2 is SYGVNS in the germline V gene. V dropped 4 bases and J dropped 4 bases, with 10 bases sitting between them. The CDR3 sequence is 13 residues long. Written as DNA, the CDR3 is TGTGCCAGCAGTGGGACGGGATCCACTGAAGCTTTCTTT. Protein: CASSGTGSTEAFF.

This clone was counted a few times. This chain joins TRBV6-4 and TRBJ1-2, with a possible D match to TRBD1 (5 bases). The ends were cut back, 6 bases at V and 4 bases at J, with 15 bases in the middle. Germline values: CDR1 MRHNA, CDR2 SNTAGT. This CDR3 is built from 14 residues. This chain's CDR3 is CASRAGLRSYGYTF. DNA for the CDR3: TGTGCCAGCAGAGCGGGGCTGAGATCCTATGGCTACACCTTC.

The chain employs TRBV29-1 and TRBJ2-1, with 9 nucleotides matching TRBD1. CDR3 length: 14 residues. CDR1 is SQVTM and CDR2 is ANQGSEA in the germline V gene. V gave up 6 bases and J gave up 6 bases; unmatched junction bases: 9. The CDR3 region is CSVTGTGWGNEQFF. CDR3 in DNA: TGCAGCGTAACCGGGACAGGGTGGGGCAATGAGCAGTTCTTC.

The rearrangement links TRBV30 to TRBJ1-5; possible D gene TRBD1, 6 bases. The V gene's germline CDR1 is GTSNPN and CDR2 SVGIG (reference sequence). The CDR3 loop spans 14 amino acids. Trimming took 1 base from V and 2 from J, leaving 9 bases between them. In DNA form, the CDR3 reads TGTGCCTGGAGTGGGACAGCGCGCAATCAGCCCCAGCATTTT. Encoded protein: CAWSGTARNQPQHF.